These T cell receptor beta chains were read from a single sample in a study of blood T cell repertoires in COVID-19. Clones were sequenced by immunoSEQ multiplex PCR, and TCRdb holds only the in-frame ones, with some missing. The data contain 100,000 to 150,000 clones, around 80% of them singletons. Sequenced sample: peripheral blood. The receptor source for this set is a man in his forties or fifties with active or convalescent COVID-19. Each CDR3 is given with its conserved first and last residue. Fields, in order: J gene, V gene, CDR3 length, clone size, D gene, CDR3 DNA, CDR3 protein. The D gene is left open where the match is weak. Some rows have no size entry. The others give once, few or many, or a class for an expanded clone.

TRBJ2-7	TRBV19	15	-	-	TGTGCCAGTAGTATTCTAGGGGCGGACTCCTACGAGCAGTACTTC	CASSILGADSYEQYF
TRBJ2-3	TRBV13	14	-	-	TGTGCCAGCAGCTCCGGTCCGGGTACCGATACGCAGTATTTT	CASSSGPGTDTQYF
TRBJ1-4	TRBV11-2	14	-	TRBD1	TGTGCCAGCAGCCAGCGGACAGGGGGTGAAAAACTGTTTTTT	CASSQRTGGEKLFF
TRBJ1-1	TRBV30	13	once	TRBD1	TGTGCCTGGAGCCCCCCGGACAGGCCTGAAGCTTTCTTT	CAWSPPDRPEAFF
TRBJ1-2	TRBV9	18	few	TRBD1	TGTGCCAGCAGCACCCACCCCGGGACAGGCGGGAGCGAATATGGCTACACCTTC	CASSTHPGTGGSEYGYTF
TRBJ2-1	TRBV10-3	14	-	TRBD2	TGTGCCATCAGTGAGTCGCGGGAGGGCCGAGAGCAGTTCTTC	CAISESREGREQFF
TRBJ2-5	TRBV11-3	16	-	-	TGTGCCAGCAGCTTAGCAGGGGCAGGGTCCCAAGAGACCCAGTACTTC	CASSLAGAGSQETQYF
TRBJ2-7	TRBV28	14	-	TRBD1	TGTGCCAGCAGTTTACGACAGGGTTCCTACGAGCAGTACTTC	CASSLRQGSYEQYF
TRBJ1-5	TRBV5-6	15	-	TRBD1	TGTGCCAGCAGCATAGGGGGACAGGTTAATCAGCCCCAGCATTTT	CASSIGGQVNQPQHF
TRBJ1-3	TRBV19	15	-	TRBD1	TGTGCCAGTAGTAGGGGGACAGGGGCTGGAAACACCATATATTTT	CASSRGTGAGNTIYF
TRBJ2-7	TRBV5-1	13	-	-	TGCGCCAGCAGCCCGCGGTCCCCCCACGAGCAGTACTTC	CASSPRSPHEQYF
TRBJ2-1	TRBV2	14	-	TRBD2	TGTGCCAGCACCGTTAACTTAGCGGGACGGGAGCAGTTCTTC	CASTVNLAGREQFF
TRBJ2-1	TRBV19	14	-	-	TGTGCCAGTTCGCCCTTGGGAGCCTACAATGAGCAGTTCTTC	CASSPLGAYNEQFF
TRBJ1-6	TRBV9	13	-	-	TGTGCCAGCAGCGTGGGGGGAGATTCACCCCTCCACTTT	CASSVGGDSPLHF
TRBJ2-2	TRBV7-7	13	-	-	TGTGCTAGCAGCCGCCGCGACACCGGGGAGCTGTTTTTT	CASSRRDTGELFF
TRBJ2-1	TRBV7-9	17	-	TRBD2	TGTGCCAGCAGCCTCACGTCTAGCGGGAGTGATCTAGGTGAGCAGTTCTTC	CASSLTSSGSDLGEQFF
TRBJ2-3	TRBV11-3	17	-	TRBD2	TGTGCCAGCAGCTTAGTCCTCCTAGCGGGGGCCTCAGATACGCAGTATTTT	CASSLVLLAGASDTQYF
TRBJ1-6	TRBV27	13	few	-	TGTGCCAGCACCACCATCGGGGTTTCACCCCTCCACTTT	CASTTIGVSPLHF
TRBJ1-4	TRBV2	14	-	-	TGTGCCAGCAGTGCCACGACAGGTCTTTGGAAACTGTTTTTT	CASSATTGLWKLFF
TRBJ1-5	TRBV4-1	15	-	TRBD1	TGCGCCAGCAGCCTCAGGACAGGATCAGATCAGCCCCAGCATTTT	CASSLRTGSDQPQHF
TRBJ2-1	TRBV11-2	13	-	TRBD1	TGTGCCAGCAGCCGATACAGGGGTAGTGAGCAGTTCTTC	CASSRYRGSEQFF